The following is a TCR beta chain sequence with its context. In each sample, at least 6 million PBMCs were isolated. Per individual sample, total RNA of at least 6 micrograms was extracted. These data are taken from a study of blood T cells in healthy people across ages. V was trimmed by 0 bases and J by 5 bases, leaving 7 bases between them. The germline gives CDR1 LGHNA, CDR2 YSLEER. The CDR3 length is 13 residues. A second PCR of 7 to 11 cycles used a sample-barcoded 5' primer and a J-beta primer mix. TCRdb reprocessed the 5' RACE reads via MiXCR and lists one record per CDR3 protein. The sample shows about 800,000 distinct CDR3 sequences, around 25% of them seen only once. These sequences were also reported in another study, on T cells of mothers and their children. That publication notes: For cDNA synthesis, the complete extracted RNA was used (about 1.4 ug per 15 ul).

This chain links TRBV4-3 with TRBJ2-5; D not resolved. Sequencing used blood. The origin of this receptor is a boy younger than 18 in good health. In nucleotides, the CDR3 is TGCGCCAGCAGCCAAGAATCGTGGGAGACCCAGTACTTC. Protein sequence: CASSQESWETQYF.